Listed here are 3 T cell receptor beta chains from one sample, sequenced in a study of glioma-infiltrating T cells. Amplification of TCR alpha and beta CDR3 regions from RNA used iRepertoire nested multiplex PCR. TCRdb reanalysed the multiplex PCR reads using MiXCR and keeps one entry per CDR3 protein. This table holds under 200,000 distinct CDR3 sequences, around 40% found once. The sample was glioma tissue, nonneoplastic brain tissue, or PBMCs (not recorded which). The source of these receptors is a human donor with low-grade glioma or glioblastoma, undergoing nonglioma brain surgery, or in good health (not recorded which).

Points on this clonotype: Since a much larger clone is just one base distant, this may be a read error. The chain has TRBV28 and TRBJ2-3; TRBD2 matches 10 bases. Germline values: CDR1 MDHEN, CDR2 SYDVKM. The CDR3 spans 20 residues. CDR3 protein: CAISESTLPSGSFGADTQYF. The CDR3 DNA reads as TGTGCCATCAGTGAGTCGACTCTTCCTAGCGGGAGCTTTGGCGCAGATACGCAGTATTTT.

Regarding this clonotype: This may be a read error, as it is one base from a much larger clone. This chain joins TRBV7-9 and TRBJ1-1; D is unresolved. Germline-derived CDR1 and CDR2 are SEHNR and FQNEAQ (reference sequence). The CDR3 is 10 amino acids. The CDR3 is CASMVTEDFF. The DNA for the CDR3 is TGTGCCAGTATGGTGACTGAAGATTTCTTT.

There are many counts of this clonotype. This chain links TRBV7-9 with TRBJ1-5; D uncertain. Trimming removed 2 bases at V and 1 base at J, with 6 bases between. CDR1 is SEHNR and CDR2 is FQNEAQ in the germline V gene (reference sequence). The CDR3 is 14 residues long. CDR3 region: CASSLLGSNQPQHF. Written as DNA, the CDR3 is TGTGCCAGCAGCTTACTGGGCAGCAATCAGCCCCAGCATTTT.